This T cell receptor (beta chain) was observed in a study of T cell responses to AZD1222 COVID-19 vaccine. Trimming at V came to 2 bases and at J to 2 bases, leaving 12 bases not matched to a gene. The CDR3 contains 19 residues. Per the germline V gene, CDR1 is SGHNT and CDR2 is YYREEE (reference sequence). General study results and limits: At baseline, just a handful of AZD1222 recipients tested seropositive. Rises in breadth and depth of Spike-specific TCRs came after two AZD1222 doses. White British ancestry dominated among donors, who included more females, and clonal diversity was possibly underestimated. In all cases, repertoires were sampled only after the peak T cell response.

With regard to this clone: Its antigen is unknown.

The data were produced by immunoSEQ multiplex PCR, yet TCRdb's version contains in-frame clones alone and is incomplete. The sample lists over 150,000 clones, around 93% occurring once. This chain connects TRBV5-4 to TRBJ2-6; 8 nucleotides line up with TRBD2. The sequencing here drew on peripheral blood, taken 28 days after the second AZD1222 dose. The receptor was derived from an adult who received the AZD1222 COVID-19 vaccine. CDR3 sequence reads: CASSFPPGGPAAGANVLTF. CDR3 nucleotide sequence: TGTGCCAGCAGCTTTCCGCCGGGGGGGCCAGCTGCTGGGGCCAACGTCCTGACTTTC.